Reported below is one T cell receptor (beta chain). This clone was seen just once. The antigen it recognizes is unknown. No base-level quality is on record; no much larger clone is a single base apart. The source of the sample is a study of blood T cell repertoires in COVID-19 (dated by TCRdb to 2019 to 2021). Some background on the complete study: Samples covering the acute and convalescent phases of COVID-19 were provided by collaborators in the United States, Italy and Spain. The material from the prospective study consisted of cDNA or gDNA derived from T cells, B-cell-depleted T cells, or PBMCs. Subjects who had been exposed to COVID-19, were actively infected with it, or had recovered from it provided the deeply sampled blood TCRbeta repertoires that made up the dataset. A freely available public database, intended as a resource for researchers studying the immune response to SARS-CoV-2, is where the repertoires were released. The samples were drawn from two sources: the first 160 participants of the ongoing ImmuneRACE study, and 1,254 subjects contributed by 6 global collaborators. Nearly every sample came with metadata listing a de-identified subject ID, COVID-19 status, age in years and sex. Where HLA class I and class II types were available, the types were taken from metadata supplied by the sample provider, not from assay-based typing.

Results and caveats for the whole study, not just this receptor: Clinical and demographic metadata were provided uncurated, with the amount varying by source and participant.

Based on the germline V gene (reference sequence), the CDR1 and CDR2 sequences are DFQATT and SNEGSKA. The CDR3 covers 13 residues, taking in both the cysteine and the phenylalanine. Kept here is only the CDR3 DNA, which spans 39 bases and is read in frame from base 1. Between the V and J ends, shortened by 3 bases and 2 bases respectively, the junction contains 10 bases. TCRbeta CDR3 regions were amplified from genomic DNA by means of the immunoSEQ Assay, a bias-controlled multiplex PCR. The study's own analysis went as follows. Within the assay, amplification of reference gene primers was used to estimate how many nucleated cells each sample contained. Sequence reads were collapsed and filtered to measure the absolute abundance of every unique TCRbeta CDR3 rearrangement. For each sample, productive Simpson clonality was calculated as the square root of Simpson's diversity index over productive rearrangements. TCRdb re-hosts the immuneACCESS table, in-frame sequences only. Its copies lack some clones; in the studies checked, an unresolved V gene accounts for under half of them, and the cause for the rest is not known. Clonal size and the V and J genes are those of that table, whereas D and trimming came from the DNA. This sample gives approximately 170,000 clones in total; 82% of them show up just once. The ten largest clones represent approximately 10% of the sample.

Collaborating institutions collected whole blood in K2EDTA tubes following their own protocols. Collaborator samples were shipped for TCRbeta analysis as frozen whole blood, isolated PBMCs, or DNA extracted from either sample type. The receptor chain draws on TRBV20-1 and TRBJ1-2; the best D guess is TRBD1, with 5 bases matching. The TCR originated in a woman aged 80 or over with active or convalescent COVID-19. Sample: peripheral blood. The CDR3 region reads CSASRDSNYGYTF. The DNA is as follows: TGCAGTGCTAGTCGGGACTCAAACTATGGCTACACCTTC.